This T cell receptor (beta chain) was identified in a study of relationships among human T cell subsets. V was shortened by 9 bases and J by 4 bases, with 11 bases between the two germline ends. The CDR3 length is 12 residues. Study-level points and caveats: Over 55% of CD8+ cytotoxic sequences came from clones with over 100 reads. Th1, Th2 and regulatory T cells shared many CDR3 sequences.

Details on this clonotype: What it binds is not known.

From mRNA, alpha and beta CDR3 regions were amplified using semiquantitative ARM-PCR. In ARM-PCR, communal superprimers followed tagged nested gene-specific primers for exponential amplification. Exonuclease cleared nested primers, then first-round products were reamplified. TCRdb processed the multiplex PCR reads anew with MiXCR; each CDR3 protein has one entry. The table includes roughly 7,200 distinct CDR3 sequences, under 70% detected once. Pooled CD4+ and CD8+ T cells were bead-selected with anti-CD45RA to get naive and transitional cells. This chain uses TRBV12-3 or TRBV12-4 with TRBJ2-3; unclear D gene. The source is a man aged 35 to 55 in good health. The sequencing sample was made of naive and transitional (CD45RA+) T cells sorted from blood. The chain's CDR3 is CASRKIADTQYF. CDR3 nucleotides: TGTGCCAGTCGGAAGATTGCAGATACGCAGTATTTT.